This TCR beta chain was identified in a study of control samples from healthy donors and cancer patients. Sequencing was performed with immunoSEQ multiplex PCR; in TCRdb, only in-frame clones are kept and a portion is missing. The sample contains about 45,000 clones, about 91% of which appear only once. Germline V lookup: CDR1 SGHRS, CDR2 YFSETQ. This CDR3 is 15 amino acids long. V was trimmed by 0 bases and J by 8 bases, leaving 14 bases between them. The V call is TRBV5-1, the J call TRBJ1-4, with TRBD1 as a possible D gene (6 bases). The receptor comes from a woman in her 40s with head and neck cancer. The sample consisted of PBMCs. The CDR3 loop reads CASSLEGARGEKLFF. In DNA, the CDR3 is TGCGCCAGCAGCTTGGAAGGCGCGAGGGGGGAAAAACTGTTTTTT.